This TCR beta chain was documented in a study of cytomegalovirus exposure and HLA in healthy donors (dated by TCRdb to between 2016 and 2019). About the investigation overall: According to a later analysis, one platform produced both the 110 or so validation repertoires and the approximately 660 repertoires of the first cohort. Along with the roughly 670-subject first cohort, a separate validation cohort of over 90 different subjects was used. To predict cytomegalovirus infection status, the study brought together high-throughput TCR immunosequencing, statistical association of individual TCRs with disease status, and machine learning. The study aimed to test whether cataloging public T cell receptors could reveal signatures of past pathogen exposure. Summary of the overall study and its limitations: A later analysis had no HLA typing for the validation cohort, so co-occurrence there was scored across all 110 or so repertoires. In a later analysis, TCRs clustered in the first cohort were found to also tend to co-occur in the 120 or so validation repertoires, with roughly 93% of cluster scores above 0. It was suggested by the authors that the approach could potentially be generalized to other disease states and immunological phenotypes. In vitro tests confirmed that a few of the cytomegalovirus-associated TCR beta chains recognize cytomegalovirus antigens. The study listed 150 to 200 TCR beta chains as associated with cytomegalovirus. The classifier was reported to diagnose cytomegalovirus status with high specificity and sensitivity in both the original and validation cohorts. Most TCR sequences were seen in very few donors, while some public TCRs were found in many individuals.

On this clone itself: Its antigen remains unidentified. The sample holds no much larger clone one base away, and base qualities are not on file.

The germline V and J ends show losses of 6 bases and 1 base respectively, and no gene match explains 6 bases of the junction. The CDR3 runs 15 residues from the cysteine to the phenylalanine. Only the CDR3 portion is preserved as DNA: 45 bases, with reading frame beginning at the first base. CDR1 MNHEY and CDR2 SMNVEV are derived from the germline V gene (reference sequence). Separate from the roughly 650-subject first cohort, the validation cohort of more than 90 subjects was the group to which the donors belonged. The receptor library was made with the immunoSEQ multiplex PCR assay. Regarding the original processing steps: To diagnose cytomegalovirus status from the catalog of TCR beta chain sequences, a statistical classification framework was built. TCRdb's version of the immuneACCESS table is confined to in-frame rearrangements and falls short of the full clone set. An unresolved V gene accounts for under half of the shortfall where checked; the remainder is of unknown origin. The D gene and trimming were derived from the DNA, and the V and J assignments and clone size from that table. Here the sample has about 160,000 clones; less than 90% occur a single time. The top ten constitute more than 2% of the sample.

Material: PBMCs. The receptor chain draws on TRBV27 and TRBJ1-1; 9 of the junction bases match TRBD1. The TCR was taken from a young woman in good health and CMV-seronegative. This receptor carries the CDR3 CASRGDRGANTEAFF. The nucleotide sequence is TGTGCCAGCAGAGGAGACAGGGGGGCGAACACTGAAGCTTTCTTT.